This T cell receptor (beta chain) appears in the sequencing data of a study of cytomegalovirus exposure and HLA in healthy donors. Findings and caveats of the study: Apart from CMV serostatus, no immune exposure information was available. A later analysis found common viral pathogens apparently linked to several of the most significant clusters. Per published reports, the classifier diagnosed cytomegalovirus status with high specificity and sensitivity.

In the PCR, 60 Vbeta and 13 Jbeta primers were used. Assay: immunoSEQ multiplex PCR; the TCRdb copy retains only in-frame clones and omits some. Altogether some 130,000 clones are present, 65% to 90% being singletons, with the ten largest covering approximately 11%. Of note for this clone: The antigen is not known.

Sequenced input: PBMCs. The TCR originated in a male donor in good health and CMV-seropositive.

The CDR3 here is CASSSDSWGGPDTQYF. In DNA, the CDR3 is TGTGCCAGCAGTTCGGACTCCTGGGGGGGCCCAGATACGCAGTATTTT. The J gene is TRBJ2-3, the V gene TRBV27; maybe TRBD2 (7 bases). Trimming took 4 bases from V and 4 from J, leaving 18 bases between them. The germline CDR1 and CDR2 sequences are MNHEY and SMNVEV (reference sequence). This CDR3 is built from 16 residues.